A selection of T cell receptor beta chains follows, all from one sample in a study of long-term antiretroviral therapy in people with HIV. Sequencing was performed with immunoSEQ multiplex PCR; in TCRdb, only in-frame clones are kept and a portion is missing. The sample shows about 11,000 clones, approximately 80% of them seen only once. Sequencing was performed on unsorted PBMCs, taken 1.2 years after starting antiretroviral therapy. These receptors were obtained from a man aged 40-49 years with HIV. Both conserved end residues are part of each CDR3. Clone size appears in some rows only: once, few, many, or a class for an expanded clone.

few,TRBJ1-2,TRBV7-2,CASSLVRGKGYTF
.,TRBJ1-4,TRBV30,CAWSAGIGEKLFF
once,TRBJ2-3,TRBV19,CASSSNRVDTQYF
.,TRBJ1-2,TRBV6-1,CASRIRGSNYGYTF
.,TRBJ1-2,TRBV6-5,CASRQGDYGYTF
.,TRBJ2-2,TRBV9,CASSPPGQGRTGELFF
once,TRBJ1-1,TRBV6-4,CASSVGWGNTEAFF
.,TRBJ2-2,TRBV28,CASTRQSNTGELFF
.,TRBJ1-2,TRBV9,CASSVGGSYGYTF
.,TRBJ1-2,TRBV15,CATSTGQGDGYTF
.,TRBJ1-5,TRBV15,CATSWGAGGNQPQHF
few,TRBJ1-5,TRBV7-9,CASSLEQGARQPQHF
few,TRBJ2-3,TRBV25-1,CASSRYGTKDTQYF
.,TRBJ1-3,TRBV4-1,CASSQSGPASGNTIYF
.,TRBJ1-2,TRBV6-4,CASRLEGGRNYGYTF
.,TRBJ1-1,TRBV29-1,CSVKTGTGVSAFF
.,TRBJ2-7,TRBV6-6,CASRFTGSEQYF
once,TRBJ1-1,TRBV28,CASSPHRGLNTEAFF
.,TRBJ2-2,TRBV2,CASRPSRDGELFF
.,TRBJ1-5,TRBV19,CASSTTTGTGGPRQPQHF
.,TRBJ2-6,TRBV15,CATSRHAGSGANVLTF
.,TRBJ1-1,TRBV27,CASSLSGGANTEAFF
.,TRBJ2-5,TRBV27,CASSFRGTETQYF
.,TRBJ1-2,TRBV7-2,CASSLGGYGYTF
.,TRBJ1-3,TRBV21-1,CASSSGGWQGGGNTIYF
.,TRBJ1-3,TRBV6-6,CASRPLSTSGNTIYF
.,TRBJ2-1,TRBV6-1,CATSSGAEQFF
.,TRBJ1-2,TRBV7-2,CASSKNWLQGANYGYTF
.,TRBJ1-1,TRBV29-1,CSVYTRGGAFF
.,TRBJ2-3,TRBV5-1,CASSSAGAVTDTQYF
.,TRBJ2-3,TRBV5-1,CASSLLGSTDTQYF
.,TRBJ2-3,TRBV28,CASSSYREADTQYF
.,TRBJ2-6,TRBV5-1,CASSLVQLLSGANVLTF
.,TRBJ2-7,TRBV18,CASSPGGDNEQYF
.,TRBJ2-2,TRBV27,CASSLANTGELFF
.,TRBJ1-1,TRBV30,CAWNYQGGHTEAFF
once,TRBJ1-1,TRBV12-2,CASRTSGAFPNTEAFF
.,TRBJ1-3,TRBV7-9,CASRTGGSGNTIYF
.,TRBJ2-1,TRBV7-9,CASSLAGLAPIKQFF
.,TRBJ2-3,TRBV7-8,CASSKQAGGTTDTQYF
.,TRBJ2-1,TRBV19,CASSLTSGVNEQFF
.,TRBJ1-2,TRBV6-5,CASSYLGAWYGYTF
.,TRBJ2-3,TRBV19,CASSMDRGQWADTQYF
.,TRBJ1-5,TRBV5-6,CASSWGGISNQPQHF